This TCR beta chain is from a study of cytomegalovirus exposure and HLA in healthy donors. Study-level findings and limits: The majority of TCR sequences were rare, yet some public TCRs appeared in many donors. Presence/absence results assume similar sequencing depth per donor, which may not hold. In a later analysis, a missense DCLRE1C variant was linked to TCR beta V- and J-gene trimming.

The germline V gene has CDR1 SGHTA and CDR2 FQGNSA. The CDR3 is 15 residues long. Deletions cut 5 bases from V and 2 bases from J, with 15 bases between. Concerning this clone: Its antigen is not known.

PCR involved 60 Vbeta and 13 Jbeta primers. Assay: immunoSEQ multiplex PCR; the TCRdb copy retains only in-frame clones and omits some. The repertoire holds 130,000 to 150,000 clones, under 80% seen once, with roughly 2.8% in the top ten. V is TRBV7-2 and J is TRBJ1-2, with D perhaps TRBD1 (5 bases). The sequencing sample was made of PBMCs. The receptor's source is a male donor in good health and CMV-seronegative. The CDR3 bases are TGTGCCAGCAGCACCCTGGACAAAAAAAACTATGGCTACACCTTC. It encodes CASSTLDKKNYGYTF.